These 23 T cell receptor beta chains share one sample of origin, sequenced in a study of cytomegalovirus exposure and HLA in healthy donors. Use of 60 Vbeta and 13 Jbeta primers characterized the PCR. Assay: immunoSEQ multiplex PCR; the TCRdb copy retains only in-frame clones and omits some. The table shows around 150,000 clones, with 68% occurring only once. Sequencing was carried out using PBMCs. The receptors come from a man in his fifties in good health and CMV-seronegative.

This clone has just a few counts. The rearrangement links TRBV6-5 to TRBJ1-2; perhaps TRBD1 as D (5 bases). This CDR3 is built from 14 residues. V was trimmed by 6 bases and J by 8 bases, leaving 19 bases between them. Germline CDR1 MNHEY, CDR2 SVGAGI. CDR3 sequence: CASSPMGGTYGYTF. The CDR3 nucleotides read TGTGCCAGCAGCCCCATGGGGGGGACCTACGGCTACACCTTC.

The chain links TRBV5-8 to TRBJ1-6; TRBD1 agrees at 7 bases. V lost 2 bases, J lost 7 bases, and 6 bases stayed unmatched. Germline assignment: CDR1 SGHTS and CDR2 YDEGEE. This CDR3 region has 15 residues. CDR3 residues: CASSLSGRGNSPLHF. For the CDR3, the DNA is TGTGCCAGCAGCTTATCGGGCAGGGGGAATTCACCCCTCCACTTT.

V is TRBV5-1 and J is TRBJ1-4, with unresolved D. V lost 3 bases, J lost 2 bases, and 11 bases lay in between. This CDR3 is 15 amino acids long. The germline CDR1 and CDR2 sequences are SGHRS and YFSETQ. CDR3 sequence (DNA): TGCGCCAGCAGCTCCACCGTCGGGACTAATGAAAAACTGTTTTTT. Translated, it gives CASSSTVGTNEKLFF.

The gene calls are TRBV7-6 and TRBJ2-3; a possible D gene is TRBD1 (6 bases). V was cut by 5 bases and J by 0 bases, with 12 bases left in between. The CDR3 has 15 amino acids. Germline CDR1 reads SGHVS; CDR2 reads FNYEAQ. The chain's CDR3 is CASSPGTLSTDTQYF. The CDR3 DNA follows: TGTGCCAGCAGCCCCGGGACATTAAGCACAGATACGCAGTATTTT.

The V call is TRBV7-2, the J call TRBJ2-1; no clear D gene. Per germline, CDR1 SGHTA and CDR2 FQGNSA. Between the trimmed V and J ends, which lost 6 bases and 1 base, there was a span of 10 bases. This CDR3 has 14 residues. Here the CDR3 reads CASRGAGSYNEQFF. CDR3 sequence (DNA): TGTGCCAGCAGAGGAGCCGGTTCCTACAATGAGCAGTTCTTC.

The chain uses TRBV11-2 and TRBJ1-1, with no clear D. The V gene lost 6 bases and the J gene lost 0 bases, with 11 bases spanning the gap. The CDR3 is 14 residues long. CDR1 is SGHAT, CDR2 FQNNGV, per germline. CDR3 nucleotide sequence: TGTGCCAGCAGGCGGCCCGGGATGAACACTGAAGCTTTCTTT. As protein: CASRRPGMNTEAFF.

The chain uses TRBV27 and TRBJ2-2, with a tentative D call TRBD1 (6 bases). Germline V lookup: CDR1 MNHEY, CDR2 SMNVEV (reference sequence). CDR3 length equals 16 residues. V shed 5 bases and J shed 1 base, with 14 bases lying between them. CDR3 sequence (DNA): TGTGCCAGCAGTCCTGGACAGCCTCGGAACACCGGGGAGCTGTTTTTT. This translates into CASSPGQPRNTGELFF.

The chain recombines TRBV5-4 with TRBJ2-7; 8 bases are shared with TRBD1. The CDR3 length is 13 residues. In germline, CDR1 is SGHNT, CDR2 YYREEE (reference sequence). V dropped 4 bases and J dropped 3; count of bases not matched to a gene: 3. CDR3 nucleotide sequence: TGTGCCAGCAGCACGGGACAGGTCTACGAGCAGTACTTC. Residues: CASSTGQVYEQYF. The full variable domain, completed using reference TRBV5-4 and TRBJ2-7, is ETGVTQSPTHLIKTRGQQVTLRCSSQSGHNTVSWYQQALGQGPQFIFQYYREEENGRGNFPPRFSGLQFPNYSSELNVNALELDDSALYLCASSTGQVYEQYFGPGTRLTVT.

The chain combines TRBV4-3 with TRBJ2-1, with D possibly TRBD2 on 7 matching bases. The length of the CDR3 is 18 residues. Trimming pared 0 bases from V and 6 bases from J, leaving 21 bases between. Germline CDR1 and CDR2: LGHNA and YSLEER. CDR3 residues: CASSQDEGGAVIFNEQFF. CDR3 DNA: TGCGCCAGCAGCCAAGATGAGGGGGGGGCGGTTATTTTCAATGAGCAGTTCTTC.

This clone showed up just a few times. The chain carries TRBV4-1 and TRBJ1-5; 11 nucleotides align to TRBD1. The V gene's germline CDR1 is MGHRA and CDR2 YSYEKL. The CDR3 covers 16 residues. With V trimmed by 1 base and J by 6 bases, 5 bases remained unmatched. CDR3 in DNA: TGCGCCAGCAGCCAAGGTGGGACAGGGGGAATTCAGCCCCAGCATTTT. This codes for CASSQGGTGGIQPQHF.

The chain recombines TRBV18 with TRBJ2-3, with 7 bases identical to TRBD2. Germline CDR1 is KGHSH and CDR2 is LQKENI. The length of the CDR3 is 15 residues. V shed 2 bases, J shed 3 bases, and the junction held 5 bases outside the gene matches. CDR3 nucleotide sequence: TGTGCCAGCTCACCAAGGGGACTAACGACAGATACGCAGTATTTT. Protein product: CASSPRGLTTDTQYF.

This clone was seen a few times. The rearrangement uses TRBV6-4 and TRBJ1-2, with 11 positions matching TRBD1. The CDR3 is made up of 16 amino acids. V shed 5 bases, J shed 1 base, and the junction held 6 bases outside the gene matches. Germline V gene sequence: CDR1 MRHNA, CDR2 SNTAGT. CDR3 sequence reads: CASSPDRGLFNYGYTF. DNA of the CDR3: TGTGCCAGCAGTCCGGACAGGGGGCTCTTTAACTATGGCTACACCTTC.

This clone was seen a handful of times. The CDR3 DNA follows: TGTGCCACCCAAGTCCGGGACACCATATATTTT. This encodes CATQVRDTIYF. V gene TRBV6-5 combines with J gene TRBJ1-3; D uncertain. Per the germline V gene, CDR1 is MNHEY and CDR2 is SVGAGI. CDR3 length: 11 amino acids. V lost 10 bases and J 8 bases, leaving 12 bases between the germline ends.

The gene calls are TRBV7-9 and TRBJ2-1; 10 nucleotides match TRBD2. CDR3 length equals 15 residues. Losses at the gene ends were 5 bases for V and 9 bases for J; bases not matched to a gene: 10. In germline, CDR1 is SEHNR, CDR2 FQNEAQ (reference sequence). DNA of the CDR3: TGTGCCAGCAGCCTTCTAGCGGGGGCCGGGGGTGAGCAGTTCTTC. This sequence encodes CASSLLAGAGGEQFF. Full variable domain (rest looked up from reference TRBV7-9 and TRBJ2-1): DTGVSQNPRHKITKRGQNVTFRCDPISEHNRLYWYRQTLGQGPEFLTYFQNEAQLEKSRLLSDRFSAERPKGSFSTLEIQRTEQGDSAMYLCASSLLAGAGGEQFFGPGTRLTVL.

The CDR3 sequence: CASSISRVGGYTF. The CDR3, as DNA: TGTGCCAGTAGTATAAGCAGGGTCGGGGGCTACACCTTC. This sequence joins TRBV19 and TRBJ1-2; TRBD1 might be the D (5 bases). Germline assignment: CDR1 LNHDA and CDR2 SQIVND (reference sequence). This CDR3 is 13 amino acids long. V shed 2 bases and J shed 8 bases, with 12 bases lying between them.

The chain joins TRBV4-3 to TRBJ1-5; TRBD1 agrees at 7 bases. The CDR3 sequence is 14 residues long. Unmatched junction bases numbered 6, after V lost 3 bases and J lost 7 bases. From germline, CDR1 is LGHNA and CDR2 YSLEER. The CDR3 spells CASSQNRQGQPQHF. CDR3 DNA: TGCGCCAGCAGCCAGAATAGACAGGGCCAGCCCCAGCATTTT.

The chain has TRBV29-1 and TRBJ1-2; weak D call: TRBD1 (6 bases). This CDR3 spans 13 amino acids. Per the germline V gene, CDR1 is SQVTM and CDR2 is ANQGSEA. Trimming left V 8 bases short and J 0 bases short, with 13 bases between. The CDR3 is CSSGEGANYGYTF. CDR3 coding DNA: TGCAGCTCCGGGGAGGGGGCTAACTATGGCTACACCTTC.

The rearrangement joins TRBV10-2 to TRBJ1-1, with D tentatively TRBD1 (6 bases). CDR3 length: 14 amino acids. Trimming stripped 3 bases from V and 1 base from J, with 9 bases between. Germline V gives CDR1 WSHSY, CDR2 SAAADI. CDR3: CASSEGRGNTEAFF. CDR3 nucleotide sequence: TGCGCCAGCAGTGAAGGCAGGGGGAACACTGAAGCTTTCTTT.

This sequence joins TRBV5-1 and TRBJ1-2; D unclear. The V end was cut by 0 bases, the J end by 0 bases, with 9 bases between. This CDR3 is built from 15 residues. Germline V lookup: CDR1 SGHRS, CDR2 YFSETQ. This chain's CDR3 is CASSLASGPNYGYTF. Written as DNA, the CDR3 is TGCGCCAGCAGCTTGGCCAGCGGCCCTAACTATGGCTACACCTTC.

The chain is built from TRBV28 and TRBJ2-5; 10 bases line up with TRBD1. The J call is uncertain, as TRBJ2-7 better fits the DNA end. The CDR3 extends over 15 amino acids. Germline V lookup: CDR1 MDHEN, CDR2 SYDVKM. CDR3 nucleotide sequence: TGTGCCAGCAGTTCCGGGACAGGGGTCCCCTACGAGCAGTACTTC. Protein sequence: CASSSGTGVPYEQYF.

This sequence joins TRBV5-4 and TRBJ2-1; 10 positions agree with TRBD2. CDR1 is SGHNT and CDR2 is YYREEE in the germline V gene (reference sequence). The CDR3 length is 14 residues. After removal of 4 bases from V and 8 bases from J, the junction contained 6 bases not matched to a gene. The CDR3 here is CASSQGLAVDEQFF. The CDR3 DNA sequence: TGTGCCAGCAGCCAAGGACTAGCGGTGGATGAGCAGTTCTTC.

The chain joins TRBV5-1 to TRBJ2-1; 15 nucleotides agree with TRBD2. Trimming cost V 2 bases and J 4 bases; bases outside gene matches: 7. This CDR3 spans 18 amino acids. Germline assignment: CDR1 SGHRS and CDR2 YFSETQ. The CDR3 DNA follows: TGCGCCAGCAGCTTCCGGACTAGCGGGGGGGCCGGGTACAATGAGCAGTTCTTC. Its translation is CASSFRTSGGAGYNEQFF. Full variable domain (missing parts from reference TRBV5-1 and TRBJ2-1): KAGVTQTPRYLIKTRGQQVTLSCSPISGHRSVSWYQQTPGQGLQFLFEYFSETQRNKGNFPGRFSGRQFSNSRSEMNVSTLELGDSALYLCASSFRTSGGAGYNEQFFGPGTRLTVL.

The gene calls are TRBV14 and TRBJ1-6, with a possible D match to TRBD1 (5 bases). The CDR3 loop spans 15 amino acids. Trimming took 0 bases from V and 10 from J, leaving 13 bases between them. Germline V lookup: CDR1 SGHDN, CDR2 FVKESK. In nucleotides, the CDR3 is TGTGCCAGCAGCCAAGAAGGGACTAAAGGCTCACCCCTCCACTTT. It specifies CASSQEGTKGSPLHF.